What follows are 20 T cell receptor beta chains derived from one specimen sequenced in a study of blood T cell repertoires in COVID-19. Here immunoSEQ multiplex PCR was the method, and the copy in TCRdb shows in-frame clones only, minus some. Here the sample spans about 350,000 clones, under 95% being singletons. Specimen: peripheral blood. The receptors here all came from a woman under 30 who had recovered from COVID-19.

This clone came up once. The chain joins TRBV7-6 to TRBJ1-2; D is possibly TRBD1 (6 bases). V was cut by 5 bases and J by 0 bases, with 28 bases left in between. The CDR3 sequence is 20 residues long. From germline, CDR1 is SGHVS and CDR2 FNYEAQ. The CDR3 DNA sequence: TGTGCCAGCAGCCCTGTAGCGGGGCAGGGGAGGCATCTCACTAACTATGGCTACACCTTC. This translates into CASSPVAGQGRHLTNYGYTF.

The chain links TRBV9 to TRBJ2-1; 15 bases agree with TRBD2. This CDR3 has 17 amino acids. Germline V lookup: CDR1 SGDLS, CDR2 YYNGEE. Trimming cost V 4 bases and J 7 bases; bases outside gene matches: 9. CDR3 sequence: CASSPGLAGGPANEQFF. CDR3 nucleotide sequence: TGTGCCAGCAGCCCCGGACTAGCGGGAGGGCCGGCGAATGAGCAGTTCTTC.

V and J are TRBV6-5 and TRBJ2-7; a possible D gene is TRBD1 (6 bases). Trimming removed 6 bases from V and 3 bases from J, with 12 bases in between. Germline V gene sequence: CDR1 MNHEY, CDR2 SVGAGI. There are 13 residues in the CDR3. This CDR3 reads CASRDSSNYEQYV. The CDR3, as DNA: TGTGCCAGCAGGGACAGCTCAAACTACGAGCAGTACGTC.

The rearrangement joins TRBV7-2 to TRBJ1-2, with D unclear. CDR3 size: 14 residues. Looked up from germline, CDR1 is SGHTA and CDR2 is FQGNSA. V shed 3 bases and J shed 4 bases, with 12 bases lying between them. CDR3 bases: TGTGCCAGCAGCTTGCAGACGGGAATCTATGGCTACACCTTC. As protein: CASSLQTGIYGYTF.

This clone was seen only a few times. The gene calls are TRBV10-3 and TRBJ1-6; D possibly corresponds to TRBD1 (6 bases). The CDR3 totals 13 residues. The V gene lost 4 bases and the J gene lost 6 bases, with 7 bases spanning the gap. CDR1 and CDR2 (germline): ENHRY, SYGVKD. This CDR3 reads CAISGQVNSPLHF. The CDR3 bases are TGTGCCATCAGTGGACAGGTTAATTCACCCCTCCACTTT.

The chain combines TRBV5-1 with TRBJ2-2; weak D call: TRBD1 (5 bases). Germline CDR1 is SGHRS and CDR2 is YFSETQ. The CDR3 is 15 residues long. The ends were cut back, 4 bases at V and 5 bases at J, with 15 bases in the middle. The CDR3 here is CASSPTVQGTGELFF. CDR3 nucleotide sequence: TGCGCCAGCAGCCCGACAGTTCAAGGAACCGGGGAGCTGTTTTTT.

The CDR3 loop is CASTPPVSGADTQYF. The CDR3 nucleotides read TGTGCCAGCACACCTCCGGTGTCGGGGGCAGATACGCAGTATTTT. V and J are TRBV11-3 and TRBJ2-3; a weak D match, TRBD2 (6 bases). CDR1 SGHNT and CDR2 YENEEA come from the germline V gene. The CDR3 length is 15 residues. V was trimmed by 7 bases and J by 4 bases, leaving 18 bases between them.

V is TRBV10-1 and J is TRBJ2-2; 7 bases match TRBD1. Germline loops: CDR1 WNHNN, CDR2 SYGVQD (reference sequence). Trimming removed 6 bases from V and 6 bases from J; junction bases left unmatched: 7. The CDR3 sequence is 14 residues long. CDR3 nucleotide sequence: TGCGCCAGCAGCGACAGGGTGGTCGCCGGGGAGCTGTTTTTT. It codes for CASSDRVVAGELFF.

The chain carries TRBV30 and TRBJ2-5, with unresolved D. Per the germline V gene, CDR1 is GTSNPN and CDR2 is SVGIG (reference sequence). V gave up 2 bases and J gave up 7 bases, with 14 bases separating them. The CDR3 length is 13 residues. The CDR3, as DNA: TGTGCCTGGAGTAACATCCCCCCGGGGACCCAGTACTTC. It codes for CAWSNIPPGTQYF.

This clone came up once. This chain connects TRBV10-3 to TRBJ2-5; the D gene is possibly TRBD1 (5 bases). This CDR3 has 13 residues. Deletions cut 4 bases from V and 2 bases from J, with 8 bases between. Germline-derived CDR1 and CDR2 are ENHRY and SYGVKD. The CDR3: CAISGTTQETQYF. The CDR3 bases are TGTGCCATCAGTGGGACAACACAAGAGACCCAGTACTTC.

The J gene is TRBJ1-5, the V gene TRBV9; 10 bases align to TRBD1. This CDR3 contains 19 residues. CDR1 and CDR2 from the germline V gene are SGDLS and YYNGEE. V lost 3 bases to trimming and J lost 0 bases; unmatched junction nucleotides: 12. The CDR3 here is CASSAGQGKSLGSNQPQHF. Here the CDR3 DNA reads TGTGCCAGCAGCGCGGGACAGGGGAAATCGTTAGGTAGCAATCAGCCCCAGCATTTT.

The gene calls are TRBV25-1 and TRBJ1-4; D is undetermined. V lost 5 bases to trimming and J lost 7 bases, with 20 bases between them. Germline V gives CDR1 MGHDK, CDR2 SYGVNS. The CDR3 contains 16 residues. This CDR3 is CASSPTSGIVAEKLFF. CDR3 coding DNA: TGTGCCAGCAGTCCTACATCGGGGATAGTTGCTGAAAAACTGTTTTTT.

The CDR3 DNA follows: TGTGCCAGCAGTCCCTCGGCTCTAGCGGATACCTACAATGAGCAGTTCTTC. It yields the protein CASSPSALADTYNEQFF. The chain recombines TRBV27 with TRBJ2-1, with TRBD2 matching over 7 bases. With V trimmed by 5 bases and J by 2 bases, 12 bases remained unmatched. From germline, CDR1 is MNHEY and CDR2 SMNVEV (reference sequence). The CDR3 sequence is 17 residues long.

The V call is TRBV29-1, the J call TRBJ1-1; D is perhaps TRBD1 (6 bases). The germline CDR1 and CDR2 sequences are SQVTM and ANQGSEA. The CDR3 contains 13 residues. Trimming cost V 6 bases and J 9 bases, with 20 bases left between them. CDR3 loop: CSVGSGGLVQAFF. CDR3 in DNA: TGCAGCGTGGGCTCGGGGGGGCTCGTACAAGCTTTCTTT.

The chain links TRBV5-1 to TRBJ1-4, with D maybe TRBD1 (5 bases). The V gene's germline CDR1 is SGHRS and CDR2 YFSETQ. This CDR3 region has 15 residues. Trimming removed 0 bases from V and 5 bases from J, with 11 bases in between. The CDR3 is CASSLGQGSNEKLFF. CDR3 nucleotide sequence: TGCGCCAGCAGCTTGGGGCAGGGTAGCAATGAAAAACTGTTTTTT.

The chain has TRBV27 and TRBJ2-3; 8 positions match TRBD2. With 3 bases clipped from V and 4 bases from J, the junction kept 3 bases outside the gene matches. The germline gives CDR1 MNHEY, CDR2 SMNVEV (reference sequence). This CDR3 spans 14 amino acids. CDR3 residues: CASSLVGRADTQYF. The DNA for the CDR3 is TGTGCCAGCAGTTTGGTCGGGAGGGCAGATACGCAGTATTTT.

The chain carries TRBV2 and TRBJ2-2, with TRBD2 matching over 8 bases. The ends lost 7 bases at V and 7 bases at J; junction bases unmatched: 8. The length of the CDR3 is 14 residues. Germline CDR1 reads SNHLY; CDR2 reads FYNNEI. The CDR3 reads CASKDREGNGELFF. CDR3 DNA: TGTGCCAGCAAAGATCGGGAGGGGAACGGGGAGCTGTTTTTT. Combining the CDR3 with reference TRBV2 and TRBJ2-2 gives the whole variable domain EPEVTQTPSHQVTQMGQEVILRCVPISNHLYFYWYRQILGQKVEFLVSFYNNEISEKSEIFDDQFSVERPDGSNFTLKIRSTKLEDSAMYFCASKDREGNGELFFGEGSRLTVL.

This clone appeared once. The rearrangement uses TRBV29-1 and TRBJ1-2; 7 positions match TRBD1. The CDR3 totals 14 residues. Trimming took 5 bases from V and 0 from J; bases not matched to a gene: 6. The V gene's germline CDR1 is SQVTM and CDR2 ANQGSEA. CDR3 loop: CSVLGTATNYGYTF. CDR3 DNA sequence: TGCAGCGTTCTCGGGACAGCAACTAACTATGGCTACACCTTC. Using reference TRBV29-1 and TRBJ1-2 for the parts outside the CDR3, the full variable domain is SAVISQKPSRDICQRGTSLTIQCQVDSQVTMMFWYRQQPGQSLTLIATANQGSEATYESGFVIDKFPISRPNLTFSTLTVSNMSPEDSSIYLCSVLGTATNYGYTFGSGTRLTVV.

The gene calls are TRBV18 and TRBJ2-5; D might be TRBD2 (5 bases). Germline CDR1 reads KGHSH; CDR2 reads LQKENI. Deletions cut 1 base from V and 2 bases from J, with 8 bases between. The CDR3 has 14 residues. CDR3 sequence reads: CASSPLATQETQYF. The DNA for the CDR3 is TGTGCCAGCTCACCACTAGCGACTCAAGAGACCCAGTACTTC.

V and J are TRBV7-2 and TRBJ2-1; TRBD1 aligns across 9 bases. The CDR3 extends over 17 amino acids. Germline CDR1 and CDR2: SGHTA and FQGNSA. The ends lost 5 bases at V and 0 bases at J; junction bases unmatched: 8. This CDR3 is CASSPTGGPYSYNEQFF. In DNA form, the CDR3 reads TGTGCCAGCAGCCCCACAGGGGGCCCGTACTCCTACAATGAGCAGTTCTTC.